Shown below are 32 T cell receptor beta chains from a single sample sequenced in a study of T cell clonality in common variable immunodeficiency. Sequencing was performed with immunoSEQ multiplex PCR; in TCRdb, only in-frame clones are kept and a portion is missing. This repertoire holds around 60,000 clones, and none appear only once. The sequencing sample was made of peripheral blood mononuclear cells. The receptors come from a person aged 18-70 years in good health.

This clone showed up many times. The read ends 3 residues shy of where the CDR3 ends; the end is completed using the germline J gene. The V and J genes are TRBV5-1 and TRBJ1-1, with TRBD1 matching over 8 bases. Trimming took 4 bases from V and 7 from J; bases not matched to a gene: 15. CDR1 SGHRS and CDR2 YFSETQ come from the germline V gene. The CDR3 covers 16 residues. The CDR3 bases that were read are TGCGCCAGCAGCCAGGGGGCTTCGGTTAGTAAGAGTGAA. This sequence encodes CASSQGASVSKSE. The full CDR3 reads CASSQGASVSKSEAFF.

This clone has more than one count but fewer than ten. The CDR3 end is not reached by the read, which stops 3 residues before it; the germline J gene fills it in. This rearrangement joins TRBV19 to TRBJ2-1; 11 nucleotides line up with TRBD2. V lost 1 base to trimming and J lost 9 bases; unmatched junction nucleotides: 8. The CDR3 has 16 residues. Germline CDR1 LNHDA, CDR2 SQIVND (reference sequence). CDR3 bases read: TGTGCCAGTAGTATAGTCCCCGGACTAGCGGGCGGTGAG. Protein product: CASSIVPGLAGGE. The entire CDR3 protein reads CASSIVPGLAGGEQFF.

Worth noting for this clone: The read terminates 3 residues before the CDR3 end, so the remaining end is supplied by the germline J gene. V is TRBV10-2 and J is TRBJ1-2; the D is unclear. The CDR3 contains 17 residues. Germline CDR1 is WSHSY and CDR2 is SAAADI. The V end lost 3 bases, the J end lost 3 bases, and 20 bases lay between the germline ends. CDR3 sequence: CASSDGNRRPLDYGYTF. The part of the CDR3 DNA that was read is TGCGCCAGCAGTGATGGTAATCGAAGGCCCCTTGACTATGGC.

Ten or more counts support this clone. The CDR3 is cut off 3 residues early in the read; its end comes from the germline J gene. The chain is built from TRBV7-9 and TRBJ1-2; D remains unclear. The CDR3 covers 14 residues. Germline V gives CDR1 SEHNR, CDR2 FQNEAQ (reference sequence). V was clipped by 0 bases and J by 2 bases, with 7 bases between them. The CDR3 region is CASSLAARNYGYTF. The CDR3 bases that were read are TGTGCCAGCAGCTTAGCCGCCAGGAACTATGGC.

This clone has a count of ten or more. The read ends 3 residues shy of where the CDR3 ends; the end is completed using the germline J gene. This chain joins TRBV14 and TRBJ2-1; TRBD1 agrees at 8 bases. The V gene end was trimmed by 1 base and the J gene end by 5 bases; junction bases not matched to a gene: 4. The V gene's germline CDR1 is SGHDN and CDR2 FVKESK. The CDR3 is 15 amino acids. The CDR3 loop is CASSQGTGLNNEQFF. CDR3 DNA, as far as it was read: TGTGCCAGCAGCCAAGGGACAGGGCTTAACAATGAG.

This clone was counted at least ten times. The read ends 3 residues shy of where the CDR3 ends; the end is completed using the germline J gene. The genes are TRBV7-3 and TRBJ2-3; D not resolved. The CDR3 spans 16 residues. Looked up from germline, CDR1 is SGHTA and CDR2 is FQGTGA. Trimming took 2 bases from V and 0 from J, leaving 12 bases between them. CDR3 DNA (partial): TGTGCCAGCAGCTTACGGTTGCGGAGTAGCACAGATACG. Its protein is CASSLRLRSSTDT. The full CDR3 protein reads CASSLRLRSSTDTQYF.

This clone was observed many times. With the read ending 3 residues before the CDR3 end, the germline J gene is used to fill in that end. The chain is built from TRBV6-1 and TRBJ2-5; a weak D match, TRBD2 (6 bases). Germline lookup yields CDR1 MNHNS and CDR2 SASEGT. Deletions cut 4 bases from V and 7 bases from J, with 13 bases between. CDR3 length equals 13 residues. CDR3 in amino acids: CASSGGAGGTQYF. The part of the CDR3 DNA that was read is TGTGCCAGCAGTGGAGGGGCCGGGGGGACC.

This clone was found many times. The read terminates 3 residues before the CDR3 end, so the remaining end is supplied by the germline J gene. The chain employs TRBV20-1 and TRBJ2-3; no definite D call. Germline V gene data show CDR1 as DFQATT and CDR2 as SNEGSKA (reference sequence). Trimming pared 8 bases from V and 0 bases from J, leaving 9 bases between. This CDR3 comprises 12 residues. The CDR3 spells CSIEGSTDTQYF. The covered CDR3 bases are TGCAGTATCGAAGGGAGCACAGATACG.

As to this clone: The CDR3 end falls 3 residues outside the read, so it is completed with the germline J gene. The chain recombines TRBV18 with TRBJ2-5; perhaps TRBD1 as D (6 bases). CDR1 and CDR2 from the germline V gene are KGHSH and LQKENI. This CDR3 has 15 residues. V was pared by 4 bases and J by 0 bases, with 12 bases between. The CDR3: CASSLQGMNQETQYF. The CDR3 bases that were read are TGTGCCAGCTCACTCCAGGGGATGAACCAAGAGACC.

This clone has a count of ten or more. The chain's CDR3 is CSPKDRSNYGYTF. Incomplete CDR3 DNA: TGCAGCCCTAAGGACAGGTCTAACTATGGC. This chain joins TRBV20-1 and TRBJ1-2; TRBD1 matches at 7 bases. Read sequence stops 3 residues before the CDR3 end, and the germline J gene provides the missing end. The germline V gene encodes CDR1 DFQATT and CDR2 SNEGSKA (reference sequence). This CDR3 contains 13 residues.

There are many counts of this clone. The CDR3 end is not reached by the read, which stops 3 residues before it; the germline J gene fills it in. This chain uses TRBV20-1 with TRBJ2-2, with 10 bases matching TRBD2. Trimming removed 2 bases from V and 3 bases from J; junction bases left unmatched: 6. The CDR3 contains 16 residues. Germline V gene data show CDR1 as DFQATT and CDR2 as SNEGSKA (reference sequence). CDR3 in amino acids: CSARSPLAGDTGELFF. CDR3 DNA, as far as it was read: TGCAGTGCTAGATCGCCGCTAGCGGGAGACACCGGGGAG.

This clone was counted at least ten times. The sequence runs out 3 residues before the end of the CDR3; the remainder is reconstructed from the germline J gene. Other nucleotide sequences from this sample produce the same CDR3. The chain carries TRBV6-2 or TRBV6-3 and TRBJ1-1; D might be TRBD1 (6 bases). Germline assignment: CDR1 MNHEY and CDR2 SVGEGT. The CDR3 is made up of 14 amino acids. Trimming left V 6 bases short and J 4 bases short, with 15 bases between. The DNA read from the CDR3 is TGTGCCAGCAGGGATCAGGGGTCAGCCACTGAA. It encodes CASRDQGSATE. The full-length CDR3 reads as CASRDQGSATEAFF.

The table lists this clone with a few counts. Coverage ceases 3 residues before the CDR3 finishes, and the germline J gene fills in the end. The V gene is TRBV2, the J gene TRBJ2-7; tentatively, D is TRBD1 (5 bases). The CDR3 has 13 amino acids. With 8 bases removed from V and 0 bases from J, the gap between germline ends came to 11 bases. From germline, CDR1 is SNHLY and CDR2 FYNNEI. CDR3: CASVGDSSYEQYF. The sequenced CDR3 bases are TGTGCCAGCGTTGGAGACAGCTCCTACGAG.

To note about this clone: One end of the junction does not line up with germline, which may come from a read error. The CDR3 bases that were read are TGTTCCAGCAGCTTAGGGAACAGGGACCGTCAGCCC. It yields the protein CSSSLGNRDRQP. The entire CDR3 protein reads CSSSLGNRDRQPQHF. V is TRBV7-9 and J is TRBJ1-5; weak D call: TRBD1 (6 bases). From the germline J gene comes the end of the CDR3, since the read stops 3 residues before it. The V gene's germline CDR1 is SEHNR and CDR2 FQNEAQ (reference sequence). This CDR3 comprises 15 residues. The variable domain in full, with the rest retrieved from reference TRBV7-9 and TRBJ1-5, is DTGVSQNPRHKITKRGQNVTFRCDPISEHNRLYWYRQTLGQGPEFLTYFQNEAQLEKSRLLSDRFSAERPKGSFSTLEIQRTEQGDSAMYLCSSSLGNRDRQPQHFGDGTRLSIL.

This clone showed up many times. The sequence runs out 3 residues before the end of the CDR3; the remainder is reconstructed from the germline J gene. The rearrangement links TRBV7-3 to TRBJ2-1; 8 nucleotides match TRBD2. Germline values: CDR1 SGHTA, CDR2 FQGTGA. The CDR3 covers 14 residues. The ends lost 5 bases at V and 6 bases at J; junction bases unmatched: 6. CDR3 amino acids: CASSAAGGLNEQFF. Partial CDR3 DNA: TGTGCCAGCAGCGCTGCGGGGGGCCTCAATGAG.

This clone has at least ten counts. The missing CDR3 end, 3 residues past where the read stops, is filled in from the germline J gene. This sample includes further DNA sequences coding for the same CDR3. The chain combines TRBV19 with TRBJ2-7, with 12 nucleotides matching TRBD1. CDR1 and CDR2 from the germline V gene are LNHDA and SQIVND (reference sequence). Trimming removed 6 bases from V and 3 bases from J; junction bases left unmatched: 6. The CDR3 runs 15 residues. CDR3 DNA, as far as it was read: TGTGCCAGTAGCCCCGGGACAGGGGGCATCTACGAG. Amino acid sequence: CASSPGTGGIYE. The CDR3 in full is CASSPGTGGIYEQYF. The full variable domain, rest sourced from reference TRBV19 and TRBJ2-7, is DGGITQSPKYLFRKEGQNVTLSCEQNLNHDAMYWYRQDPGQGLRLIYYSQIVNDFQKGDIAEGYSVSREKKESFPLTVTSAQKNPTAFYLCASSPGTGGIYEQYFGPGTRLTVT.

This clone was counted many times. The observed sequence ends 3 residues before the CDR3 terminus, with the missing tail filled in from the germline J gene. The V and J genes are TRBV19 and TRBJ1-2, with 8 bases aligning to TRBD1. The junction had 16 bases not matched to a gene; V was cut back by 5 bases and J by 5 bases. This CDR3 region has 17 residues. The V gene's germline CDR1 is LNHDA and CDR2 SQIVND (reference sequence). CDR3 amino acids: CASSPRDRYYRGYGYTF. CDR3 DNA (partial): TGTGCCAGTAGTCCCCGGGACAGGTATTACCGGGGGTATGGC.

This clone showed up many times. The read is 3 residues too short to cover the CDR3 end, so that end is filled in from the germline J gene. The genes are TRBV7-8 and TRBJ1-1; TRBD1 is a possible D gene (5 bases). Germline V gives CDR1 SGHVS, CDR2 FQNEAQ. The CDR3 is 14 amino acids. V lost 5 bases and J lost 0, with 10 bases in between. The CDR3 spells CASSPGLMNTEAFF. Partial CDR3 DNA: TGTGCCAGCAGCCCGGGACTGATGAACACTGAA.

At least ten counts were recorded for this clone. The observed sequence ends 3 residues before the CDR3 terminus, with the missing tail filled in from the germline J gene. The J gene is TRBJ2-7, the V gene TRBV20-1; the match to TRBD1 covers 9 bases. J lost 5 bases, V lost 3 bases, and 11 bases had no gene match. Germline V gene lookup returns CDR1 DFQATT and CDR2 SNEGSKA (reference sequence). The CDR3 has 15 residues. Incomplete CDR3 DNA: TGCAGTGCTAGTACCAGGACAGGGGTTCCCCACGAG. This gives the protein CSASTRTGVPHE. The full CDR3 protein reads CSASTRTGVPHEQYF.

This clone was seen many times. The DNA ends 3 residues before the CDR3 does, and the rest of the CDR3 is filled in from the germline J gene. V gene TRBV2 combines with J gene TRBJ1-6; 7 bases fit TRBD1. The CDR3 is made up of 16 amino acids. V was pared by 3 bases and J by 7 bases, with 9 bases of the junction left unmatched. The germline CDR1 and CDR2 sequences are SNHLY and FYNNEI. CDR3 DNA (partial): TGTGCCAGCAGTGAGAGTTGGGACAGAACCAATTCACCC. Encoded protein: CASSESWDRTNSP. The entire CDR3 protein reads CASSESWDRTNSPLHF. The variable domain in full, with the rest retrieved from reference TRBV2 and TRBJ1-6, is EPEVTQTPSHQVTQMGQEVILRCVPISNHLYFYWYRQILGQKVEFLVSFYNNEISEKSEIFDDQFSVERPDGSNFTLKIRSTKLEDSAMYFCASSESWDRTNSPLHFGNGTRLTVT.

This clone was counted many times. The read ends 3 residues shy of where the CDR3 ends; the end is completed using the germline J gene. The chain recombines TRBV10-3 with TRBJ1-1, with D perhaps matching TRBD1 (6 bases). The germline gives CDR1 ENHRY, CDR2 SYGVKD. The CDR3 contains 14 residues. The ends were cut back, 6 bases at V and 4 bases at J, with 15 bases in the middle. The part of the CDR3 DNA that was read is TGTGCCATCAGACGGGAGGGGGTTAGCACTGAA. It translates to CAIRREGVSTE. In full, the CDR3 reads CAIRREGVSTEAFF.

This clone was detected many times. The read terminates 3 residues ahead of where the CDR3 ends, so the germline J gene completes it. The chain combines TRBV30 with TRBJ1-2; weak D call: TRBD1 (5 bases). This CDR3 comprises 12 residues. The germline gives CDR1 GTSNPN, CDR2 SVGIG (reference sequence). Trimming took 3 bases from V and 7 from J, leaving 12 bases between them. CDR3 sequence reads: CAWSPRGTGYTF. The CDR3 DNA, read in part, is TGTGCCTGGAGCCCTAGGGGTACTGGC. The whole variable domain, remainder taken from reference TRBV30 and TRBJ1-2, is SQTIHQWPATLVQPVGSPLSLECTVEGTSNPNLYWYRQAAGRGLQLLFYSVGIGQISSEVPQNLSASRPQDRQFILSSKKLLLSDSGFYLCAWSPRGTGYTFGSGTRLTVV.

This clone was found many times. The read terminates 3 residues ahead of where the CDR3 ends, so the germline J gene completes it. The rearrangement uses TRBV18 and TRBJ1-3; maybe TRBD1 (5 bases). Germline CDR1 reads KGHSH; CDR2 reads LQKENI. The CDR3 is made up of 16 amino acids. The V end lost 2 bases, the J end lost 3 bases, and 14 bases lay between the germline ends. The covered CDR3 bases are TGTGCCAGCTCACCAGGGGACTTGTCCTATGGAAACACC. It encodes CASSPGDLSYGNT. The full CDR3 protein is CASSPGDLSYGNTIYF.

This clone was detected ten times or more. From the germline J gene comes the end of the CDR3, since the read stops 3 residues before it. The chain links TRBV20-1 to TRBJ2-3; a weak D match, TRBD2 (6 bases). In germline, CDR1 is DFQATT, CDR2 SNEGSKA (reference sequence). The CDR3 spans 14 residues. V shed 6 bases and J shed 0 bases, with 13 bases lying between them. CDR3 residues: CSAGGGISTDTQYF. The sequenced CDR3 bases are TGCAGTGCCGGTGGGGGGATTAGCACAGATACG.

A word on this clone: The CDR3 end falls 3 residues outside the read, so it is completed with the germline J gene. The chain is built from TRBV5-5 and TRBJ2-7; D not resolved. V was cut by 4 bases and J by 4 bases, with 15 bases left in between. The germline V gene encodes CDR1 SGHKS and CDR2 YYEKEE (reference sequence). The CDR3 sequence is 14 residues long. CDR3 amino acids: CASSPVSTEYEQYF. The part of the CDR3 DNA that was read is TGTGCCAGCAGCCCCGTGTCCACAGAGTACGAG.

Note on this clone: The CDR3 goes on 3 residues after the read ends, and that part is filled in from the germline J gene. The chain is built from TRBV19 and TRBJ2-3; D gene ambiguous. Trimming took off 5 bases at V and 0 bases at J, with 9 bases between the two ends. Germline assignment: CDR1 LNHDA and CDR2 SQIVND (reference sequence). The CDR3 runs 14 residues. CDR3 loop: CASSFRLSTDTQYF. CDR3 DNA (partial): TGTGCCAGTAGTTTCCGACTCAGCACAGATACG.

There are many counts of this clone. Partial CDR3 DNA: TGTGCCAGCAGCTTTTCCCGCAATGAG. As protein: CASSFSRNE. The full CDR3 is CASSFSRNEQFF. The chain couples TRBV7-8 to TRBJ2-1; D not resolved. From the germline J gene comes the end of the CDR3, since the read stops 3 residues before it. The ends were cut back, 3 bases at V and 6 bases at J, with 6 bases in the middle. CDR3 size: 12 residues. The germline V gene has CDR1 SGHVS and CDR2 FQNEAQ.

A few counts support this clone. The read terminates 3 residues before the CDR3 end, so the remaining end is supplied by the germline J gene. The chain has TRBV10-2 and TRBJ1-3; D unclear. The germline V and J ends were trimmed by 3 bases and 0 bases, with 9 bases remaining between them. The germline V gene has CDR1 WSHSY and CDR2 SAAADI. CDR3 length: 15 amino acids. The CDR3 is CASSDGSGSGNTIYF. The DNA read from the CDR3 is TGCGCCAGCAGTGACGGTTCGGGCTCTGGAAACACC.

To note about this clone: The read halts 3 residues ahead of the CDR3 end, with the missing end drawn from the germline J gene. The V and J genes are TRBV23-1 and TRBJ2-1, with TRBD2 matching 7 bases. TRBV23-1 is annotated as an ORF whose role is uncertain. The CDR3 is 14 amino acids. V was pared by 5 bases and J by 6 bases, with 7 bases of the junction left unmatched. CDR3 DNA, as far as it was read: TGCGCCAGCAGTTATGGCGGGAGCGGCAATGAG. Its translation is CASSYGGSGNE. The full-length CDR3 reads as CASSYGGSGNEQFF.

This clone occurred many times. Read data end 3 residues before the CDR3 end; the end is taken from the germline J gene. The chain employs TRBV7-8 and TRBJ1-5, with unresolved D. Per germline, CDR1 SGHVS and CDR2 FQNEAQ. The CDR3 length is 15 residues. The V and J ends lost 1 base and 4 bases respectively, with 11 bases between them. CDR3 region: CASSLEVSDNQPQHF. The part of the CDR3 DNA that was read is TGTGCCAGCAGCTTAGAGGTGTCCGATAATCAGCCC. Full variable domain (outside the CDR3, taken from reference TRBV7-8 and TRBJ1-5): GAGVSQSPRYKVAKRGQDVALRCDPISGHVSLFWYQQALGQGPEFLTYFQNEAQLDKSGLPSDRFFAERPEGSVSTLKIQRTQQEDSAVYLCASSLEVSDNQPQHFGDGTRLSIL.

This clone was detected ten times or more. The read stops 3 residues short of the end of the CDR3; the missing end is completed from the germline J gene. V gene TRBV7-6 combines with J gene TRBJ2-3; 8 nucleotides match TRBD1. The V segment lost 5 bases and the J segment 1 base; nucleotides outside the gene matches: 2. From germline, CDR1 is SGHVS and CDR2 FNYEAQ. The CDR3 length is 14 residues. This CDR3 reads CASSQDRGTDTQYF. The CDR3 bases that were read are TGTGCCAGCAGCCAGGACAGGGGCACAGATACG.

This clone was recorded at least ten times. The read gets to within 3 residues of the CDR3 end, and the germline J gene fills in the rest. This chain uses TRBV18 with TRBJ2-1, with a weak D call TRBD2 (5 bases). CDR1 is KGHSH, CDR2 LQKENI, per germline. The germline V and J ends were trimmed by 3 bases and 3 bases, with 6 bases remaining between them. The CDR3 is made up of 13 amino acids. The sequenced CDR3 bases are TGTGCCAGCTCACCGGCGGGCTACAATGAG. It yields the protein CASSPAGYNE. The entire CDR3 protein is CASSPAGYNEQFF.